The rows below give T cell receptor beta chains drawn from one sample of a study of blood T cell repertoires in COVID-19. Sequencing was performed with immunoSEQ multiplex PCR; in TCRdb, only in-frame clones are kept and a portion is missing. The data contain some 93,000 clones, 75% to 90% of them seen just once; the ten biggest clones take up around 19%. The sequenced material came from peripheral blood. These receptors originate from a woman older than 75 with acute or convalescent COVID-19. The CDR3 runs from the conserved cysteine through the conserved F or W. A D gene is named only where the DNA matches it firmly. Rows may omit the clone size; those that give it use once, few, many or a size class.

v_call,clone_size,d_call,cdr3_aa
TRBV2,NA,NA,CASSERVWNQPQHF
TRBV5-1,NA,TRBD1,CASSYLGQGSNEQFF
TRBV5-1,NA,NA,CASSEISNTGELFF
TRBV6-1,NA,TRBD2,CASSGLWGTSGEWRTDTQYF
TRBV15,NA,TRBD1,CATSRGDRAEKLFF
TRBV5-4,NA,TRBD1,CASSFQGERNEKLFF
TRBV5-1,NA,NA,CASSLGSQNTEAFF
TRBV7-2,once,NA,CASSSSTGTKISPLHF
TRBV11-3,once,TRBD1,CASSTGTGDNEKLFF
TRBV5-1,NA,TRBD1,CASSRDRERGKLFF
TRBV19,NA,TRBD1,CARAERDRSGNQPQHF
TRBV6-5,NA,NA,CASSSYTEAFF
TRBV3-1/TRBV3-2,NA,NA,CASSPSGLSLRQETQYF
TRBV24-1,few,NA,CATSPLGGGNEQFF
TRBV2,NA,TRBD2,CASTLAGVGDTQYF
TRBV10-3,once,TRBD1,CAISEGTGGRGNSPLHF
TRBV5-1,few,NA,CASSPNGSGYTF
TRBV2,once,TRBD1,CASSGTGWNSPLHF
TRBV10-3,once,TRBD1,CAIRPDTGVNQPQHF
TRBV12-5,NA,NA,CASNYEGPYTGELFF
TRBV6-6,NA,TRBD1,CASSYAIQGPNEKLFF
TRBV5-4,few,NA,CASSTDFFLNSGNTIYF
TRBV27,NA,NA,CASSLRVTTNEKLFF
TRBV21-1,NA,NA,CASGTHLTGRGTQYF
TRBV19,NA,NA,CASSIGLNTDTQYF
TRBV6-6,few,NA,CASSQEGYSPLHF
TRBV4-1,NA,NA,CASSQDRAGAYQPQHF
TRBV5-6,NA,NA,CASSTSTASPLYYGYTF
TRBV5-6,NA,NA,CASSLRTGGRYEKLFF
TRBV29-1,NA,TRBD1,CSASDRAPYEQYF
TRBV4-2,NA,TRBD2,CASSQSPLAGGLAETQYF
TRBV4-2,NA,NA,CASSRPRKGPEQFF
TRBV5-1,NA,NA,CASSLWGGNTEAFF
TRBV19,NA,TRBD2,CASSWLAGGPMHEQYF
TRBV29-1,NA,NA,CSLGDTEAFF
TRBV4-1,NA,TRBD2,CASSPTSGGATDTQYF
TRBV9,few,NA,CASRSGGREGSPLHF
TRBV12-3/TRBV12-4,NA,NA,CASSLQGPNTIYF
TRBV7-9,NA,NA,CASSSKGGGADTQYF
TRBV6-6,once,TRBD1,CASSYLGTGGGGYTF
TRBV10-3,few,TRBD2,CAISESTSGSYNEQFF
TRBV6-6,NA,NA,CASSYPGSGNTIYF